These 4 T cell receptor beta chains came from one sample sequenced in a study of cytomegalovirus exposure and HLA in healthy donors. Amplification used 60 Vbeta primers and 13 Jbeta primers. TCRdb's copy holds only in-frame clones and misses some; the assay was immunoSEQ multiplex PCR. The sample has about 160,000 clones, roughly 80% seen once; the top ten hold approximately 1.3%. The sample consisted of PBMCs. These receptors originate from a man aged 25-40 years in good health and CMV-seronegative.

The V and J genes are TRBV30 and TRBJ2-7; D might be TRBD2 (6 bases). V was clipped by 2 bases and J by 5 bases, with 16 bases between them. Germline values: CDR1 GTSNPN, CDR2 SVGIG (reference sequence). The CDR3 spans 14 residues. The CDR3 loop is CAWSPGSFLDEQYF. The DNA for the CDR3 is TGTGCCTGGAGTCCCGGGAGCTTTCTGGACGAGCAGTACTTC.

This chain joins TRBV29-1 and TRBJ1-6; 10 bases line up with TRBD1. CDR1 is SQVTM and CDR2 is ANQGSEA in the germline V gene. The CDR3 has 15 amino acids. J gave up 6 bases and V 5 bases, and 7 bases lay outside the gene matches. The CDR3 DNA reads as TGCAGCGTTCGCATCGGGACAGGGGTTAATTCACCCCTCCACTTT. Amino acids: CSVRIGTGVNSPLHF.

CDR3 nucleotides: TGCGCCAGCAGCCCGGAGCTATGGATCGAGCAGTACTTC. This codes for CASSPELWIEQYF. V usage is TRBV4-3 and J usage is TRBJ2-7, with D unclear. The ends were cut back, 4 bases at V and 6 bases at J, with 13 bases in the middle. This CDR3 has 13 amino acids. Germline V gene sequence: CDR1 LGHNA, CDR2 YSLEER.

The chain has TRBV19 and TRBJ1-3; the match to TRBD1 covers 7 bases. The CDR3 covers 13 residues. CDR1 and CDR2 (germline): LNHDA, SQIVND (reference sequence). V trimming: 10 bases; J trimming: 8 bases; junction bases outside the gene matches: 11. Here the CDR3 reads CAIRQGLAYTIYF. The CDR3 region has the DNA TGTGCCATTCGACAGGGCCTTGCCTACACCATATATTTT. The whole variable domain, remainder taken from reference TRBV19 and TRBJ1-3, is DGGITQSPKYLFRKEGQNVTLSCEQNLNHDAMYWYRQDPGQGLRLIYYSQIVNDFQKGDIAEGYSVSREKKESFPLTVTSAQKNPTAFYLCAIRQGLAYTIYFGEGSWLTVV.